Given below is one TCR beta chain in context. What it binds is unknown. V lost 4 bases to trimming and J lost 5 bases, with 12 bases between them. Germline V gives CDR1 SGHRS, CDR2 YFSETQ. This CDR3 region has 14 residues. TCR beta cDNA libraries included unique molecular identifiers. Each CDR3 protein gets one entry after TCRdb re-called the PCR reads with MiXCR. Here the sample spans 740,000 or so distinct CDR3 sequences, roughly 50% being singletons. The data belong to a study of post-analysis software for immune sequencing data. Study-level findings and limits: Higher frequency in patients than in controls was seen for about five TRBV segments, with TRBV5-6, TRBV5-1 and TRBV20-1 among them.

The rearrangement uses TRBV5-1 and TRBJ1-4; D possibly corresponds to TRBD1 (6 bases). The specimen was blood. This clonotype was sampled from a girl under 18 with multiple sclerosis. The CDR3, as DNA: TGCGCCAGCAGCCACGGGGGGGCCAATGAAAAACTGTTTTTT. Protein: CASSHGGANEKLFF.